This is a list of T cell receptor beta chains from one sample in a study of blood T cell repertoires in COVID-19. Assay: immunoSEQ multiplex PCR; the TCRdb copy retains only in-frame clones and omits some. This sample has roughly 190,000 clones, with roughly 80% found just once. The sequenced sample consisted of peripheral blood. The origin of the receptors is a human donor in a cohort sampled during active COVID-19. Each CDR3 is given with its conserved first and last residue. The D gene is left open where the match is weak. Some rows mark clone size as missing; the rest say once, few, many or name a class of expanded clone.

CDR3aa: CASRRTGSYEQYF
CDR3nt: TGTGCCAGCAGGAGGACAGGCTCCTACGAGCAGTACTTC
abundance: NA
v_gene: TRBV28
d_gene: TRBD1
j_gene: TRBJ2-7

CDR3aa: CASNNRGEPQHF
CDR3nt: TGTGCCAGCAACAACCGGGGAGAGCCCCAGCATTTT
abundance: NA
v_gene: TRBV27
d_gene: NA
j_gene: TRBJ1-5

CDR3aa: CSVGVRRDGNEQFF
CDR3nt: TGCAGCGTTGGGGTTCGGCGGGATGGCAATGAGCAGTTCTTC
abundance: NA
v_gene: TRBV29-1
d_gene: NA
j_gene: TRBJ2-1

CDR3aa: CASSQELGELFF
CDR3nt: TGTGCCAGCTCACAGGAGCTCGGGGAGCTGTTTTTT
abundance: NA
v_gene: TRBV18
d_gene: NA
j_gene: TRBJ2-2

CDR3aa: CASSHNAGQNNEQFF
CDR3nt: TGTGCCAGCAGCCACAACGCAGGGCAGAACAATGAGCAGTTCTTC
abundance: NA
v_gene: TRBV3-1/TRBV3-2
d_gene: NA
j_gene: TRBJ2-1

CDR3aa: CASSLVVSGETQYF
CDR3nt: TGTGCCAGCAGCTTAGTTGTGAGTGGAGAGACCCAGTACTTC
abundance: once
v_gene: TRBV7-2
d_gene: NA
j_gene: TRBJ2-5

CDR3aa: CASSYPARQPYGYTF
CDR3nt: TGTGCCAGCAGTTACCCAGCCCGACAGCCATATGGCTACACCTTC
abundance: NA
v_gene: TRBV6-5
d_gene: NA
j_gene: TRBJ1-2

CDR3aa: CASRRGTEAFF
CDR3nt: TGTGCCAGCCGTAGGGGCACTGAAGCTTTCTTT
abundance: NA
v_gene: TRBV12-3/TRBV12-4
d_gene: NA
j_gene: TRBJ1-1

CDR3aa: CASSKGGGPDRAFNYGYTF
CDR3nt: TGTGCCAGCAGCAAAGGAGGGGGGCCAGACAGGGCTTTTAACTATGGCTACACCTTC
abundance: NA
v_gene: TRBV21-1
d_gene: NA
j_gene: TRBJ1-2

CDR3aa: CASSLGGTPVSDTQYF
CDR3nt: TGTGCCAGCAGCCTAGGGGGGACTCCGGTTTCAGATACGCAGTATTTT
abundance: NA
v_gene: TRBV11-2
d_gene: NA
j_gene: TRBJ2-3

CDR3aa: CASSHRLSPSGRASNNYEQYF
CDR3nt: TGTGCCAGCAGCCATAGGCTCTCACCTAGCGGGAGGGCCTCAAACAATTACGAGCAGTACTTC
abundance: NA
v_gene: TRBV3-1/TRBV3-2
d_gene: TRBD2
j_gene: TRBJ2-7

CDR3aa: CASSPTGISSYEQYF
CDR3nt: TGTGCCAGCAGCCCCACAGGGATCAGCTCCTACGAGCAGTACTTC
abundance: NA
v_gene: TRBV3-1/TRBV3-2
d_gene: NA
j_gene: TRBJ2-7

CDR3aa: CASRKTSGGAGETQYF
CDR3nt: TGTGCCAGTAGAAAAACTAGCGGGGGGGCCGGCGAGACCCAGTACTTC
abundance: once
v_gene: TRBV19
d_gene: TRBD2
j_gene: TRBJ2-5

CDR3aa: CAIASGWTSGINEQFF
CDR3nt: TGTGCCATCGCCTCCGGGTGGACTAGCGGGATCAATGAGCAGTTCTTC
abundance: NA
v_gene: TRBV10-3
d_gene: TRBD2
j_gene: TRBJ2-1

CDR3aa: CASSLWASGRVAYEQYF
CDR3nt: TGTGCCAGCAGTTTATGGGCTAGCGGGAGGGTAGCCTACGAGCAGTACTTC
abundance: NA
v_gene: TRBV27
d_gene: TRBD2
j_gene: TRBJ2-7

CDR3aa: CASSLPLSLAPYEQYF
CDR3nt: TGTGCCAGCAGTTTACCTTTGAGCCTAGCGCCCTACGAGCAGTACTTC
abundance: once
v_gene: TRBV28
d_gene: NA
j_gene: TRBJ2-7